This T cell receptor (beta chain) was captured in a study of OX40 agonist ivuxolimab in advanced cancers. The wider study: The mean age was approximately 56 years, ranging from roughly 23 to 90, with over 70% of participants male.

This clone was found once. The method was immunoSEQ multiplex PCR; TCRdb's version includes in-frame clones alone and lacks a portion of them. In the table there are roughly 71,000 clones, roughly 73% of which are singletons. This receptor was identified in an adult with an advanced solid tumor such as melanoma, head and neck, liver or kidney cancer. This material consisted of CD4+ or CD8+ T cells sorted from blood, taken in a trial of the OX40 agonist ivuxolimab.

The CDR3 is CASRSPSTGGNEKLFF. The CDR3 DNA reads TGTGCCAGCAGATCGCCCTCGACAGGGGGTAATGAAAAACTGTTTTTT. The genes are TRBV28 and TRBJ1-4; 9 bases match TRBD1. The CDR3 is 16 amino acids. J lost 4 bases, V lost 6 bases, and 9 bases had no gene match. CDR1 MDHEN and CDR2 SYDVKM come from the germline V gene.